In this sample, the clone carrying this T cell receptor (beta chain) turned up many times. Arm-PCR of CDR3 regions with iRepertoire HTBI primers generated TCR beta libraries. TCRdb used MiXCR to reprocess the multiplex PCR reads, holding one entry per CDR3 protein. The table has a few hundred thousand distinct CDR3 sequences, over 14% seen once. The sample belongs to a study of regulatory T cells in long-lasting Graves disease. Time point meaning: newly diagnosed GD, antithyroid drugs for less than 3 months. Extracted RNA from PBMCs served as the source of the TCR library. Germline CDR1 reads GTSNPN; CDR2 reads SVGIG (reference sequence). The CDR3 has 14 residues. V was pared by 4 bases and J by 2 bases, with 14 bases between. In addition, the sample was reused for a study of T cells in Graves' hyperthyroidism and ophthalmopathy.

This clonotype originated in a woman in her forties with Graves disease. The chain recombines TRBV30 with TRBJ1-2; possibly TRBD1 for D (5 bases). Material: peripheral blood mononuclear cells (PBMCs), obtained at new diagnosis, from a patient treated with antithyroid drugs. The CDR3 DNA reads TGTGCCTGGAAAACAGGACGAGTAAACTATGGCTACACCTTC. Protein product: CAWKTGRVNYGYTF.